The 20 T cell receptor beta chains below come from one sample, sequenced in a study of T cell changes during pregnancy in multiple sclerosis. This table comes from immunoSEQ multiplex PCR, and its TCRdb copy is limited to in-frame clones, with some not included. The sample lists 50,000 to 65,000 clones, roughly 93% seen once, with roughly 1.4% in the top ten. Sequences were derived from peripheral blood, sampled in the second trimester of pregnancy. The receptors originated from a female donor with multiple sclerosis, enrolled in a pregnancy study.

The chain uses TRBV15 and TRBJ2-7; D unclear. This CDR3 contains 13 residues. The germline V gene has CDR1 LNHNV and CDR2 YYDKDF (reference sequence). V lost 0 bases and J 4 bases, leaving 7 bases between the germline ends. CDR3 region: CATSRDIRYEQYF. CDR3 in DNA: TGTGCCACCAGCAGAGATATACGGTACGAGCAGTACTTC.

The chain joins TRBV15 to TRBJ2-3; weak D call: TRBD1 (5 bases). V lost 3 bases, J lost 1 base, and 8 bases lay in between. Germline V gene data show CDR1 as LNHNV and CDR2 as YYDKDF (reference sequence). The CDR3 covers 14 residues. CDR3 sequence: CATSSTGGTDTQYF. DNA for the CDR3: TGTGCCACCAGCAGTACAGGTGGCACAGATACGCAGTATTTT.

This chain connects TRBV7-2 to TRBJ1-4; the D gene is possibly TRBD1 (6 bases). The germline CDR1 and CDR2 sequences are SGHTA and FQGNSA. The CDR3 has 14 residues. Trimming cost V 7 bases and J 7 bases, with 16 bases left between them. CDR3 loop: CASNLGGAGEKLFF. The CDR3 DNA sequence: TGTGCCAGCAATCTCGGGGGGGCTGGTGAAAAACTGTTTTTT.

This clone was counted a single time. This chain connects TRBV5-1 to TRBJ1-4; D is possibly TRBD1 (5 bases). The CDR3 spans 15 residues. The V end was cut by 1 base, the J end by 8 bases, with 15 bases between. In germline, CDR1 is SGHRS, CDR2 YFSETQ. CDR3 sequence (DNA): TGCGCCAGCAGCTTGAAGTCAGGGTTGGGAGAAAAACTGTTTTTT. This encodes CASSLKSGLGEKLFF.

The chain couples TRBV2 to TRBJ1-2; D gene uncertain. The germline V and J ends were trimmed by 5 bases and 8 bases, with 12 bases remaining between them. CDR3 length: 12 residues. Germline V gene sequence: CDR1 SNHLY, CDR2 FYNNEI. In nucleotides, the CDR3 is TGTGCCAGCAGTCTCGGGGTGAGAGGCTACACCTTC. It encodes CASSLGVRGYTF. The variable domain in full, with the rest retrieved from reference TRBV2 and TRBJ1-2, is EPEVTQTPSHQVTQMGQEVILRCVPISNHLYFYWYRQILGQKVEFLVSFYNNEISEKSEIFDDQFSVERPDGSNFTLKIRSTKLEDSAMYFCASSLGVRGYTFGSGTRLTVV.

V and J are TRBV9 and TRBJ2-3; weak D call: TRBD1 (6 bases). CDR1 and CDR2 from the germline V gene are SGDLS and YYNGEE. The CDR3 totals 14 residues. V lost 0 bases and J lost 3, with 8 bases in between. CDR3 in amino acids: CASSVDQGTDTQYF. CDR3 nucleotides: TGTGCCAGCAGCGTAGACCAGGGGACAGATACGCAGTATTTT.

The chain recombines TRBV6-1 with TRBJ2-3; D might be TRBD2 (7 bases). Trimming removed 2 bases at V and 6 bases at J, with 18 bases between. The CDR3 runs to 16 residues. Germline V gene sequence: CDR1 MNHNS, CDR2 SASEGT. The CDR3 sequence is CASSEHGGGGGDTQYF. The CDR3 DNA reads as TGTGCCAGCAGTGAACACGGGGGCGGGGGAGGGGATACGCAGTATTTT.

The chain couples TRBV5-1 to TRBJ2-7; 9 bases align to TRBD2. CDR1 and CDR2 from the germline V gene are SGHRS and YFSETQ. The CDR3 has 16 residues. Trimming took 2 bases from V and 0 from J; bases not matched to a gene: 6. CDR3 sequence: CASSLNSGGYSYEQYF. DNA of the CDR3: TGCGCCAGCAGCTTAAATAGCGGGGGTTACTCCTACGAGCAGTACTTC.

The rearrangement joins TRBV28 to TRBJ1-5; 12 positions agree with TRBD1. J gave up 3 bases and V 6 bases, and 12 bases lay outside the gene matches. Germline values: CDR1 MDHEN, CDR2 SYDVKM. The CDR3 extends over 18 amino acids. The CDR3 sequence: CASRVSGTGGFANQPQHF. The CDR3 region has the DNA TGTGCCAGCAGAGTTTCGGGGACAGGGGGCTTTGCCAATCAGCCCCAGCATTTT.

The CDR3 region is CASSPTEASSYNEQFF. CDR3 DNA sequence: TGTGCCAGCAGCCCGACAGAGGCTAGCTCCTACAATGAGCAGTTCTTC. The J gene is TRBJ2-1, the V gene TRBV7-8; tentative D call: TRBD1 (5 bases). Trimming shortened V by 5 bases and J by 0 bases, and 14 bases separated the two germline ends. Germline V gives CDR1 SGHVS, CDR2 FQNEAQ. The CDR3 loop spans 16 amino acids.

V and J are TRBV9 and TRBJ1-2; perhaps TRBD1 as D (6 bases). Trimming cost V 4 bases and J 8 bases, with 21 bases left between them. Germline V gives CDR1 SGDLS, CDR2 YYNGEE. The CDR3 covers 15 residues. In DNA, the CDR3 is TGTGCCAGCAGCCTAACTCAGGGGCGGTACGAGGGCTACACCTTC. This codes for CASSLTQGRYEGYTF.

This rearrangement joins TRBV18 to TRBJ2-7; 15 bases map to TRBD2. Unmatched junction bases numbered 7, after V lost 4 bases and J lost 0 bases. CDR3 size: 18 residues. The V gene's germline CDR1 is KGHSH and CDR2 LQKENI. Written as DNA, the CDR3 is TGTGCCAGCTCACAACGGACTAGCGGGGGGGAATACTCCTACGAGCAGTACTTC. Residues: CASSQRTSGGEYSYEQYF.

The chain is built from TRBV12-5 and TRBJ2-5; D perhaps matches TRBD1 (5 bases). The CDR3 length is 13 residues. The germline V and J ends were trimmed by 4 bases and 5 bases, with 11 bases remaining between them. In germline, CDR1 is LGHNT, CDR2 FRNRAP. CDR3 sequence (DNA): TGTGCTAGTGGTTCCCCCCCAGGGGAGACCCAGTACTTC. This encodes CASGSPPGETQYF. Full variable domain (remainder filled in from reference TRBV12-5 and TRBJ2-5): DARVTQTPRHKVTEMGQEVTMRCQPILGHNTVFWYRQTMMQGLELLAYFRNRAPLDDSGMPKDRFSAEMPDATLATLKIQPSEPRDSAVYFCASGSPPGETQYFGPGTRLLVL.

This sequence joins TRBV5-4 and TRBJ2-5, with TRBD1 matching 11 bases. V shed 1 base, J shed 5 bases, and the junction held 7 bases outside the gene matches. The CDR3 runs to 16 residues. CDR1 is SGHNT, CDR2 YYREEE, per germline (reference sequence). The CDR3 DNA reads TGTGCCAGCAGCTTGTCGGGACAGGGGGTCACGGAGACCCAGTACTTC. As protein: CASSLSGQGVTETQYF.

The chain joins TRBV29-1 to TRBJ2-3; tentatively, D is TRBD1 (7 bases). Germline CDR1 is SQVTM and CDR2 is ANQGSEA. The CDR3 has 14 residues. V lost 3 bases and J 6 bases, leaving 16 bases between the germline ends. The CDR3 nucleotides read TGCAGCGTTGAGGGACTTCTCAGGGGGGATACGCAGTATTTT. This sequence encodes CSVEGLLRGDTQYF.

The V call is TRBV30, the J call TRBJ1-1, with 9 bases matching TRBD1. V lost 2 bases to trimming and J lost 9 bases; unmatched junction nucleotides: 19. The CDR3 length is 17 residues. Looked up from germline, CDR1 is GTSNPN and CDR2 is SVGIG (reference sequence). CDR3 loop: CAWSPGHLYTGGGKAFF. The CDR3 DNA is TGTGCCTGGAGTCCGGGCCACCTCTATACAGGGGGCGGGAAAGCTTTCTTT.

This chain connects TRBV6-5 to TRBJ2-5; a weak D match, TRBD1 (6 bases). Germline V gene data show CDR1 as MNHEY and CDR2 as SVGAGI. The CDR3 covers 13 residues. The V gene lost 6 bases and the J gene lost 5 bases, with 13 bases spanning the gap. In DNA form, the CDR3 reads TGTGCCAGCAGGCCACAGGGAGACGAGACCCAGTACTTC. It specifies CASRPQGDETQYF.

The chain combines TRBV9 with TRBJ1-3; a weak D match, TRBD1 (6 bases). The CDR3 sequence is 17 residues long. In germline, CDR1 is SGDLS, CDR2 YYNGEE. V was trimmed by 1 base and J by 0 bases, leaving 14 bases between them. For the CDR3, the DNA is TGTGCCAGCAGCGTATGGGGGGGCCCGAGCTCTGGAAACACCATATATTTT. The encoded protein is CASSVWGGPSSGNTIYF.

The chain joins TRBV9 to TRBJ2-1; 9 nucleotides agree with TRBD2. With V trimmed by 0 bases and J by 0 bases, 7 bases remained unmatched. CDR1 is SGDLS, CDR2 YYNGEE, per germline. This CDR3 contains 18 residues. The CDR3 nucleotides are TGTGCCAGCAGCGTAGGGCTAGCGGGGCCGAGCTCCTACAATGAGCAGTTCTTC. Its translation is CASSVGLAGPSSYNEQFF.

The chain joins TRBV6-6 to TRBJ1-2, with 11 bases that match TRBD1. With V trimmed by 0 bases and J by 8 bases, 5 bases remained unmatched. Looked up from germline, CDR1 is MNHNY and CDR2 is SVGAGI (reference sequence). This CDR3 has 15 residues. The CDR3 DNA reads as TGTGCCAGCAGTTACTCGACGCGGGACAGGGGGGGCTACACCTTC. It is translated as CASSYSTRDRGGYTF.